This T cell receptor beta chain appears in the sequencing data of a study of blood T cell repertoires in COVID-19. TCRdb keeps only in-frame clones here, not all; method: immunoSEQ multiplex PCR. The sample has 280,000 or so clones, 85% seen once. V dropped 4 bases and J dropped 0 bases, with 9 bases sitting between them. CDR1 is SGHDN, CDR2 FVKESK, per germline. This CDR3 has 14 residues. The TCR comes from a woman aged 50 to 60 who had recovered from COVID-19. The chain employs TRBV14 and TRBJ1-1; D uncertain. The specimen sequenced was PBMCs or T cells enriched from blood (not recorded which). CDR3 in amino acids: CASSRAGMNTEAFF. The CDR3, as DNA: TGTGCCAGCAGCCGGGCAGGAATGAACACTGAAGCTTTCTTT.